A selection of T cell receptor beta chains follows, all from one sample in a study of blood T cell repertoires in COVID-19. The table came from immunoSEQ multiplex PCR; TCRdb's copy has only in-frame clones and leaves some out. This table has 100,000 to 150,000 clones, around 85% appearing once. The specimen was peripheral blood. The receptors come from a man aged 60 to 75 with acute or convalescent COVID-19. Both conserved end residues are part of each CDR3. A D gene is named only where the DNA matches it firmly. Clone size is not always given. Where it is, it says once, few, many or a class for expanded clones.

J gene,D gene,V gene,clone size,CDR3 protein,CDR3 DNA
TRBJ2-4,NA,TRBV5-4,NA,CASSLGGEENIQYF,TGTGCCAGCAGCTTAGGCGGGGAAGAAAACATTCAGTACTTC
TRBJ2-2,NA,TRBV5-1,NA,CASSPLQIANTGELFF,TGCGCCAGCAGCCCGCTACAGATCGCGAACACCGGGGAGCTGTTTTTT
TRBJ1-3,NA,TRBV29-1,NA,CSVERGSGNTIYF,TGCAGCGTTGAACGGGGGTCAGGAAACACCATATATTTT
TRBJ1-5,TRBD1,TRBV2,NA,CASSVRGFRGDQPQHF,TGTGCCAGCAGTGTAAGGGGGTTCAGGGGGGATCAGCCCCAGCATTTT
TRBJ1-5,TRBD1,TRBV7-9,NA,CASSLEGGGGNQPQHF,TGTGCCAGCAGCTTGGAAGGGGGCGGAGGCAATCAGCCCCAGCATTTT
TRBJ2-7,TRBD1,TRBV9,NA,CASSVRTGARAYEQYF,TGTGCCAGCAGCGTCCGGACAGGGGCGCGAGCCTACGAGCAGTACTTC
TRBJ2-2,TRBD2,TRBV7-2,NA,CASSPGLAGELFF,TGTGCCAGCAGCCCCGGACTAGCCGGGGAGCTGTTTTTT
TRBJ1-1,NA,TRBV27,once,CASSFRENTEAFF,TGTGCCAGCAGTTTCCGGGAGAACACTGAAGCTTTCTTT
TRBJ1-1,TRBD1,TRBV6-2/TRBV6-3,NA,CASSTVLGQGNTEAFF,TGTGCCAGCAGTACGGTGCTGGGACAGGGGAACACTGAAGCTTTCTTT
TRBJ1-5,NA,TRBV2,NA,CASSESFNTNQPQHF,TGTGCCAGCAGTGAAAGTTTTAACACCAATCAGCCCCAGCATTTT
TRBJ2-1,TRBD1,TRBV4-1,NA,CASFPRTGGTYNEQFF,TGCGCCAGCTTCCCTCGGACAGGGGGAACCTACAATGAGCAGTTCTTC
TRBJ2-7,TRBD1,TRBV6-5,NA,CASNPGQSYEQYF,TGTGCCAGCAATCCGGGACAGAGCTACGAGCAGTACTTC
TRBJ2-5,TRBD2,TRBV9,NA,CASSVGTSGTIQETQYF,TGTGCCAGCAGCGTAGGGACTAGCGGGACCATCCAAGAGACCCAGTACTTC
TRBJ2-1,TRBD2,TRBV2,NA,CASSVGLARNEQFF,TGTGCCAGCAGTGTAGGACTAGCGCGGAATGAGCAGTTCTTC
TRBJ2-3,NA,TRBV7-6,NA,CASSRAGDTQYF,TGTGCCAGCAGTCGAGCCGGAGATACGCAGTATTTT
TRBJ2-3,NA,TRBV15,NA,CATSRGRGYTDTQYF,TGTGCCACCAGCAGGGGCAGGGGATACACAGATACGCAGTATTTT
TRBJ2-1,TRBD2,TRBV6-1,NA,CASSEAPSGSGFF,TGTGCCAGCAGTGAAGCCCCTAGCGGGAGCGGATTCTTC